This TCR beta chain was captured in a study of blood T cell repertoires in COVID-19. Study-wide background: Samples came from the United States, Italy and Spain, spanning acute and convalescent COVID-19. PBMCs, B-cell-depleted T cells, or T cells provided the cDNA or gDNA that made up the material.

Using immunoSEQ multiplex PCR, the repertoire was profiled, and TCRdb retains in-frame clones only, with some absent. The table includes 130,000 to 150,000 clones, approximately 87% detected once. The V and J ends lost 3 bases and 10 bases, in that order; junction bases with no gene match: 3. Germline CDR1 is KGHSH and CDR2 is LQKENI. The CDR3 contains 14 residues. V and J are TRBV18 and TRBJ1-6; 10 bases align to TRBD1. The specimen sequenced was peripheral blood. The clonotype originates from an elderly man with acute or convalescent COVID-19. The CDR3 protein is CASSPGTGASPLHF. CDR3 sequence (DNA): TGTGCCAGCTCACCTGGGACAGGGGCATCACCCCTCCACTTT.